Included here is one T cell receptor beta chain sequence, with context. Antigen: not known. This sample stems from a study of OX40 agonist ivuxolimab in advanced cancers. Study context: Under the entry rules, prior anti-PD-1, anti-PD-L1 or anti-CTLA-4 therapy was allowed, and less than 50% had some. Notes on the study in general: Dose levels from 0.1 to 3.0 mg/kg saw CD4+ and CD8+ blood T cells expand clonally by week 6. Partial responders at 0.1-3.0 mg/kg had among the lowest clonal expansion.

Libraries were prepared by immunoSEQ multiplex PCR; TCRdb keeps only in-frame clonotypes and omits some of them. The data show 75,000 to 80,000 clones, 84% seen once. Germline assignment: CDR1 SEHNR and CDR2 FQNEAQ (reference sequence). This CDR3 has 14 amino acids. V dropped 2 bases and J dropped 1 base, with 8 bases sitting between them. The specimen was CD4+ or CD8+ T cells sorted from blood, collected in a trial of the OX40 agonist ivuxolimab. The genes are TRBV7-9 and TRBJ1-1; D uncertain. The receptor's source is an adult with an advanced solid tumor such as melanoma, head and neck, liver or kidney cancer. CDR3 nucleotides: TGTGCCAGCAGCTTACCAGTGGGGAACACTGAAGCTTTCTTT. Residues: CASSLPVGNTEAFF.